This TCR beta chain was obtained from a study of sequential checkpoint blockade in melanoma. At the level of the study: After both sequences, patients received maintenance nivolumab.

Clones were sequenced by immunoSEQ multiplex PCR, and TCRdb holds only the in-frame ones, with some missing. The top ten hold around 30% of the sample, which has 5,000 or so clones, approximately 24% seen once. This sample's treatment: randomized to nivolumab then ipilimumab (arm A) or the reverse (arm B). In its sample, this clone was seen a few times. Looked up from germline, CDR1 is MNHGY and CDR2 is SAAAGT. This CDR3 has 13 residues. V shed 5 bases and J shed 0 bases, with 5 bases lying between them. This sequence was found in a human donor with melanoma. The chain is built from TRBV6-8 and TRBJ1-5; D unclear. The sequences come from tumor tissue (inferred from file names), collected from a patient given nivolumab and ipilimumab in sequence. The CDR3, as DNA: TGTGCCAGCAGTCGAGTTAGCAATCAGCCCCAGCATTTT. It is translated as CASSRVSNQPQHF.